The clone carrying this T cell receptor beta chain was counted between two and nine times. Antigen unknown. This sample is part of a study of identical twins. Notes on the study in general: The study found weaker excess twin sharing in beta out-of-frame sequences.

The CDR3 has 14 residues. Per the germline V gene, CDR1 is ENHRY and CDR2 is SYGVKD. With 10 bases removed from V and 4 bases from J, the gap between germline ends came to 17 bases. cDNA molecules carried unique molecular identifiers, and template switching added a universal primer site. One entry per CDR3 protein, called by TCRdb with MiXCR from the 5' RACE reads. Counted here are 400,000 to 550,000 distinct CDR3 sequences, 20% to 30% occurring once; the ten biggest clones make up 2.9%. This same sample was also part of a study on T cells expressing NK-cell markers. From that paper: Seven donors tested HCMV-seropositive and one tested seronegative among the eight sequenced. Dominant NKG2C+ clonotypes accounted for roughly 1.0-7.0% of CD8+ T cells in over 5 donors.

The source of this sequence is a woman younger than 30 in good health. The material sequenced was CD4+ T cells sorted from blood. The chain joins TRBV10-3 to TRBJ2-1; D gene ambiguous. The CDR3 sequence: CATSPVGGYNEQFF. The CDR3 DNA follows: TGTGCCACCTCGCCCGTGGGCGGTTACAATGAGCAGTTCTTC.